This T cell receptor (beta chain) was obtained from a study of neoadjuvant nivolumab and ipilimumab in lung cancer. Overall study findings and caveats: Resected tumors had greater TCR richness and clonality than uninvolved lung. Only two of four nivolumab-treated tumors gained richness and clonality by surgery. Only a small number of samples underwent TCR sequencing. TCR clonality did not significantly correlate with pathologic tumor regression.

The data were produced by immunoSEQ multiplex PCR, yet TCRdb's version contains in-frame clones alone and is incomplete. Here the sample spans 40,000 or so clones, nearly 90% being singletons. Regarding this clone: Its cognate antigen is unknown.

The length of the CDR3 is 14 residues. Deletions cut 4 bases from V and 7 bases from J, with 13 bases between. Germline V gene data show CDR1 as SGHVS and CDR2 as FNYEAQ. The origin of this receptor is an adult with non-small cell lung cancer. The rearrangement links TRBV7-6 to TRBJ2-2, with D perhaps matching TRBD2 (5 bases). The source was peripheral blood, collected before neoadjuvant nivolumab, alone or with ipilimumab. Written as DNA, the CDR3 is TGTGCCAGCAGCTCGGGGTTCGAGGGCGGGGAGCTGTTTTTT. Its protein product is CASSSGFEGGELFF.